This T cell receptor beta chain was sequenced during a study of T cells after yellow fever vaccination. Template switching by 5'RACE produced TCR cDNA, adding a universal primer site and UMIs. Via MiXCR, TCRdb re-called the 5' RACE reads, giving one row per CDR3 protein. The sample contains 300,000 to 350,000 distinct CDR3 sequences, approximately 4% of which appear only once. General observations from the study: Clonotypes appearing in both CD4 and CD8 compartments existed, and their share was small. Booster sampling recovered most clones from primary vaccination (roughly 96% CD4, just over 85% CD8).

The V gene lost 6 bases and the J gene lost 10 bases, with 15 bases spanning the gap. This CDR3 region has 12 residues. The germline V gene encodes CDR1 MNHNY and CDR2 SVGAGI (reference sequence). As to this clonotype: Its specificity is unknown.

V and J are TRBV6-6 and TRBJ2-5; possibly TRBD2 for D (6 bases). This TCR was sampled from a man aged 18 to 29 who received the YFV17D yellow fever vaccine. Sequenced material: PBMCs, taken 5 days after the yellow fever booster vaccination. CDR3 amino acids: CASSPRLEGQYF. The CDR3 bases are TGTGCCAGCAGCCCCCGCTTGGAGGGCCAGTACTTC.